This section outlines one TCR beta chain sequence together with its context. Its antigen is undetermined. Exclusion applied to patients with autoimmune disease history or systemic immunosuppression. The sample originates from a study of OX40 agonist ivuxolimab in advanced cancers. Across the study: The dose-escalation cohort was about 80% male, with a mean age of about 60 years, ranging roughly 23 to 85.

The CDR3 is 13 amino acids. V lost 3 bases, J lost 7 bases, and 14 bases lay in between. Germline assignment: CDR1 SGDLS and CDR2 YYNGEE. TCRdb's table, derived via immunoSEQ multiplex PCR, lists solely in-frame clones and lacks some. The table has tens of thousands of clones, 80% to 90% seen once. General observations from the study: The study found among the lowest clonal expansion in partial responders at 0.1-3.0 mg/kg.

This clonotype originated in an adult with an advanced solid tumor such as melanoma, head and neck, liver or kidney cancer. Specimen: CD4+ or CD8+ T cells sorted from blood, collected in a trial of the OX40 agonist ivuxolimab. The chain carries TRBV9 and TRBJ2-7; D perhaps matches TRBD2 (6 bases). This CDR3 reads CASSGPRELEQYF. In DNA form, the CDR3 reads TGTGCCAGCAGCGGCCCCCGGGAGCTGGAGCAGTACTTC.